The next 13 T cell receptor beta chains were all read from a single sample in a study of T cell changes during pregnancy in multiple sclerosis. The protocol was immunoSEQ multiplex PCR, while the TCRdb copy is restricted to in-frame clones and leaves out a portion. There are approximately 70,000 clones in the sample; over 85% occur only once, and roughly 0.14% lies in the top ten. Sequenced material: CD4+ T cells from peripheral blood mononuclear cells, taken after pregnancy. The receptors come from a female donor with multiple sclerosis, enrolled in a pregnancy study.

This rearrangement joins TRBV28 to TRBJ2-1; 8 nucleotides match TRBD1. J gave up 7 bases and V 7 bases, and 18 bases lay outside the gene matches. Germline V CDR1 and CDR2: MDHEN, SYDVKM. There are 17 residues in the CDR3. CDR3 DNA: TGTGCCAGCAAAGGCCTACAGGGGGTCCGTTGGGCTAATGAGCAGTTCTTC. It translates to CASKGLQGVRWANEQFF.

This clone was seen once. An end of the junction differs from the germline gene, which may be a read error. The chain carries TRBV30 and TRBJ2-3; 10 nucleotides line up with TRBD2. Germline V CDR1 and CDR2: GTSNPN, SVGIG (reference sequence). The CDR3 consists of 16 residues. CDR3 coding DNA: TGTGCCTGGAGTTTTAGTGCTAGCGGGAGCGGGGATATGCAGTATTTT. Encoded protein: CAWSFSASGSGDMQYF.

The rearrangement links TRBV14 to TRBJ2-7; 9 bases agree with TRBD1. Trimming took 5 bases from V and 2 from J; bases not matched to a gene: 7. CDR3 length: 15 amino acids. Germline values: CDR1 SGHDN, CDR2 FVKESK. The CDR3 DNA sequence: TGTGCCAGCAGCTATCGAGGGACAGGGCCCTACGAGCAGTACTTC. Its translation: CASSYRGTGPYEQYF.

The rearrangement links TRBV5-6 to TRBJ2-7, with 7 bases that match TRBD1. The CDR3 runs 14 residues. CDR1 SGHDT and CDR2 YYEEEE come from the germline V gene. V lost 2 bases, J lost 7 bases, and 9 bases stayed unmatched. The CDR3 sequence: CASSFPGQQSEQYF. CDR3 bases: TGTGCCAGCAGCTTCCCGGGACAGCAGTCGGAGCAGTACTTC.

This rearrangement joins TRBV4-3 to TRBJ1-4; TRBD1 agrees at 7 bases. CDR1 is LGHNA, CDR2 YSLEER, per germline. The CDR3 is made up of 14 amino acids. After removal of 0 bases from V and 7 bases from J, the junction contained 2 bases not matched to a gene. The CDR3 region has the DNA TGCGCCAGCAGCCAAGAAAGGGGGCGTGAAAAACTGTTTTTT. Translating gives CASSQERGREKLFF.

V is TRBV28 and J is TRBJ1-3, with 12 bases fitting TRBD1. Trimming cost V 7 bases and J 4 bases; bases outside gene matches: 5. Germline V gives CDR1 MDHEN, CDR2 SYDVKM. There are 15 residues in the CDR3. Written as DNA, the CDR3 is TGTGCCAGCATCGCCGGGACAGGGGGCGGAAACACCATATATTTT. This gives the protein CASIAGTGGGNTIYF.

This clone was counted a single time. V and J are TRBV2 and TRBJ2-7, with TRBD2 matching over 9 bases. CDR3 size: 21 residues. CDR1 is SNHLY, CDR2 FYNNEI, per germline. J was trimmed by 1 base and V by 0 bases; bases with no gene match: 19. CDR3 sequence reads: CASSEAPRGLAISRRSYEQYF. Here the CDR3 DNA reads TGTGCCAGCAGTGAAGCGCCTAGGGGACTAGCTATATCCCGCCGATCCTACGAGCAGTACTTC.

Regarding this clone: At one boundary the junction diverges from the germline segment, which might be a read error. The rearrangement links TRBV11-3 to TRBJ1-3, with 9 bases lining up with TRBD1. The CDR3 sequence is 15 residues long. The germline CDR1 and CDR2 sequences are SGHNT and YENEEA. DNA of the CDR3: TGTGCCAACAGCCCGGGACAGGGCCCTGGAAACACCATATATTTT. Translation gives CANSPGQGPGNTIYF.

The CDR3 nucleotides read TGCGCCAGCAGCTTGGCTGTCGGCTCCTACAATGAGCAGTTCTTC. Its translation is CASSLAVGSYNEQFF. The V call is TRBV5-1, the J call TRBJ2-1, with unresolved D. V dropped 0 bases and J dropped 0 bases, with 7 bases sitting between them. The CDR3 has 15 residues. Germline V gives CDR1 SGHRS, CDR2 YFSETQ.

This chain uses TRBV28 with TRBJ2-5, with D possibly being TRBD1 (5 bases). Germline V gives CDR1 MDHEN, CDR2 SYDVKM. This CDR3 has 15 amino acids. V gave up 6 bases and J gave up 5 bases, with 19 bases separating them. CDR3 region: CASSFGAAGPETQYF. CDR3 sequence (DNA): TGTGCCAGCAGCTTTGGGGCGGCAGGGCCGGAGACCCAGTACTTC.

DNA for the CDR3: TGTGCCAGCAGGGCCGGGACAGGGGTGAACGGGGAGCTGTTTTTT. Its translation: CASRAGTGVNGELFF. The chain links TRBV28 to TRBJ2-2; 10 bases map to TRBD1. J gave up 7 bases and V 6 bases, and 8 bases lay outside the gene matches. This CDR3 has 15 residues. Germline assignment: CDR1 MDHEN and CDR2 SYDVKM.

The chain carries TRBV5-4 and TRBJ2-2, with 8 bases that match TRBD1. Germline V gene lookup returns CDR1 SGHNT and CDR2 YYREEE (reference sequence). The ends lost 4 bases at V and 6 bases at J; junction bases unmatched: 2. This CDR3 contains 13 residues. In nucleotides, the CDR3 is TGTGCCAGCAGCAAGACAGGGGCCGGGGAGCTGTTTTTT. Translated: CASSKTGAGELFF. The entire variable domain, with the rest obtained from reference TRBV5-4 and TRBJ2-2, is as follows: ETGVTQSPTHLIKTRGQQVTLRCSSQSGHNTVSWYQQALGQGPQFIFQYYREEENGRGNFPPRFSGLQFPNYSSELNVNALELDDSALYLCASSKTGAGELFFGEGSRLTVL.

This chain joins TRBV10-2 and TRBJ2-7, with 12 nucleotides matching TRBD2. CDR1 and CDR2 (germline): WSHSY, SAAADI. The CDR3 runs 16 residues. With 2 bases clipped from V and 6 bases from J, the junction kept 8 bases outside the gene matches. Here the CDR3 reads CASSERRTSGIGEQYF. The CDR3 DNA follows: TGCGCCAGCAGTGAGCGGCGGACTAGCGGGATTGGCGAGCAGTACTTC.